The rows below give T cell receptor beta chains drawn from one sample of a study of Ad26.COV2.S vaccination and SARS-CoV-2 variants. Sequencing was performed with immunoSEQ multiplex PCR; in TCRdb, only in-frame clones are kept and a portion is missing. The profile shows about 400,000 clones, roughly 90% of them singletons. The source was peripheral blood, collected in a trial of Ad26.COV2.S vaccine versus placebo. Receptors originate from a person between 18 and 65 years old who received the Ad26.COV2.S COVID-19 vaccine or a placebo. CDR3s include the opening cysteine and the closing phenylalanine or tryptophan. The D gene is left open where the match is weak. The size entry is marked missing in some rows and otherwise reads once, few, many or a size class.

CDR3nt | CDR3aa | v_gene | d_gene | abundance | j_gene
TGTGCCAGCAGCTTAGTACAGGACACCGGGGAGCTGTTTTTT | CASSLVQDTGELFF | TRBV7-9 | . | . | TRBJ2-2
TGTGCCAGCAGTTACCTCTCTGGTGGGGGGGCTGACGAGCAGTACTTC | CASSYLSGGGADEQYF | TRBV6-5 | . | once | TRBJ2-7
TGTGCCAGCAGCGAACAGAGCCATAATTCACCCCTCCACTTT | CASSEQSHNSPLHF | TRBV7-9 | . | . | TRBJ1-6
TGTGCCAGCAGCTTAGAGTTTAGCGGGGGGTTGGAGACCCAGTACTTC | CASSLEFSGGLETQYF | TRBV7-2 | TRBD2 | . | TRBJ2-5
TGCGCCAGCAGCCAAGATCACGGCCTGCGGAACTATGGCTACACCTTC | CASSQDHGLRNYGYTF | TRBV4-3 | . | . | TRBJ1-2
TGTGCCAGTAGTTCTGGACAGGACCGCTACGAGCAGTACTTC | CASSSGQDRYEQYF | TRBV19 | TRBD1 | . | TRBJ2-7
TGTGCCAGCAGGGGCGAGGGGCAGGGGTGGGTTGGCTACACCTTC | CASRGEGQGWVGYTF | TRBV25-1 | . | once | TRBJ1-2
TGTGCCAGCAGTGAGGCCTCTCAGCCCCAGCATTTT | CASSEASQPQHF | TRBV2 | . | . | TRBJ1-5
TGTGCCAGCAGTTACGAAGGGGGCGATAGTGAAAAACTGTTTTTT | CASSYEGGDSEKLFF | TRBV6-5 | TRBD1 | . | TRBJ1-4
TGTGCCAGCAGTCGTATCGTGAAGTCGGTAGCTTTCTTT | CASSRIVKSVAFF | TRBV6-6 | . | . | TRBJ1-1
TGTGCCAGCTGTTTATATAGCAATCAGCCCCAGCATTTT | CASCLYSNQPQHF | TRBV6-2/TRBV6-3 | . | . | TRBJ1-5
TGTGCCTGGAAGACAGGCGGCGATCAGCCCCAGCATTTT | CAWKTGGDQPQHF | TRBV30 | . | . | TRBJ1-5
TGCGCCAGCATTCTCTCCAGGGATGAGACCCAGTACTTC | CASILSRDETQYF | TRBV23-1 | . | . | TRBJ2-5
TGCGCCAGCAGCCAAGAGTTCCGGGACTACGAGCAGTACTTC | CASSQEFRDYEQYF | TRBV4-3 | . | . | TRBJ2-7
TGTGCCAGCAGTTTTAGGTCGTTTGATACGCAGTATTTT | CASSFRSFDTQYF | TRBV27 | . | . | TRBJ2-3
TGTGCCAGCAGCGTAGGACAGCACCCCGAGCAGTTCTTC | CASSVGQHPEQFF | TRBV7-2 | . | . | TRBJ2-1
TGTGCCAGCAGCGTAGGTCCAGGGGTGGCAGATACGCAGTATTTT | CASSVGPGVADTQYF | TRBV9 | . | . | TRBJ2-3
TGCAGTGCTAGTAACACAGGGTTGGGGCATCAGCCCCAGCATTTT | CSASNTGLGHQPQHF | TRBV20-1 | . | . | TRBJ1-5
TGTGCCAGCAGCGCCGGACGCGCTGGTGGGAACACTGAAGCTTTCTTT | CASSAGRAGGNTEAFF | TRBV9 | . | . | TRBJ1-1
TGTGCCAGCAGCCAGAACAGGCCATCCGGAAACACCATATATTTT | CASSQNRPSGNTIYF | TRBV7-8 | . | . | TRBJ1-3
TGCGCCAGCAGCTTGGACAGGGGTGGGAATGAAAAACTGTTTTTT | CASSLDRGGNEKLFF | TRBV5-1 | TRBD1 | . | TRBJ1-4
TGCAGCGTTGGGGACAGGGAAGCTTTCTTT | CSVGDREAFF | TRBV29-1 | TRBD1 | . | TRBJ1-1
TGTGCCAGCAGCTCCCGGGCCGCCCTTAGAGGAGGTGGCTACACCTTC | CASSSRAALRGGGYTF | TRBV11-2 | . | few | TRBJ1-2
TGTGCCAGCAGTTACTCGAGGGACAGGAATGAAAAACTGTTTTTT | CASSYSRDRNEKLFF | TRBV6-5 | TRBD1 | . | TRBJ1-4
TGTGCCAGTAGTACACTTCCAGGACAGGCGAGTGGCTACACCTTC | CASSTLPGQASGYTF | TRBV19 | TRBD1 | . | TRBJ1-2
TGTGCCAGCAGCTCGGGACTTAGCACAGATACGCAGTATTTT | CASSSGLSTDTQYF | TRBV7-3 | . | . | TRBJ2-3
TGCGCCAGCAGCCAAGGCGAGGGATCCTACGAGCAGTACTTC | CASSQGEGSYEQYF | TRBV4-1 | . | . | TRBJ2-7
TGCGCCAGCAGCCAAGCCGGGAAGGGTCCCTACGAGCAGTACTTC | CASSQAGKGPYEQYF | TRBV4-1 | . | . | TRBJ2-7
TGTGCCAGTACAGGGCTCACTGAAGCTTTCTTT | CASTGLTEAFF | TRBV19 | . | . | TRBJ1-1
TGCAGCGTTGAGCTTAGGGACAATGAGCAGTTCTTC | CSVELRDNEQFF | TRBV29-1 | . | . | TRBJ2-1
TGCGCCAGCAGCTTGACAGGGGGCCTTTGGGGAAAGAACACTGAAGCTTTCTTT | CASSLTGGLWGKNTEAFF | TRBV5-1 | TRBD1 | . | TRBJ1-1
TGTGCCTGGGGACGAGGCAATCAGCCCCAGCATTTT | CAWGRGNQPQHF | TRBV30 | . | . | TRBJ1-5
TGTGCCATCAGACTGACACACCGATCCTACGAGCAGTACTTC | CAIRLTHRSYEQYF | TRBV10-3 | . | . | TRBJ2-7
TGTGCCAGCAGTTGGACAGTCAACACCGGGGAGCTGTTTTTT | CASSWTVNTGELFF | TRBV6-4 | . | . | TRBJ2-2
TGTGCCAGCAGCGGGACAGGCTATAACTATGGCTACACCTTC | CASSGTGYNYGYTF | TRBV6-6 | TRBD1 | . | TRBJ1-2
TGTGCCAGCTCACCCACCGACAGAGCCAAAAACATTCAGTACTTC | CASSPTDRAKNIQYF | TRBV18 | . | . | TRBJ2-4
TGCGCCAGCAGCCAACCGAGAGCGGGGGACACCTACGAGCAGTACTTC | CASSQPRAGDTYEQYF | TRBV4-1 | TRBD2 | . | TRBJ2-7
TGTGCCAGCAGTTTATCTTGGACCGGGACTGGGGAGACCCAGTACTTC | CASSLSWTGTGETQYF | TRBV6-5 | . | . | TRBJ2-5
TGTGCCAGCAGCCGCGGGCAGGGGGCTCAAGAGACCCAGTACTTC | CASSRGQGAQETQYF | TRBV11-3 | TRBD1 | . | TRBJ2-5
TGTGCCAGCAGTTTAAGTACTAGCGGATACAATGAGCAGTTCTTC | CASSLSTSGYNEQFF | TRBV7-2 | TRBD2 | . | TRBJ2-1
TGTGCTAGTGGTCCACAGGAAAATAGCAATCAGCCCCAGCATTTT | CASGPQENSNQPQHF | TRBV12-5 | . | few | TRBJ1-5
TGTGCCATCAGCTCTACAGGGGGTATCGACGAGCAGTACTTC | CAISSTGGIDEQYF | TRBV10-3 | TRBD1 | few | TRBJ2-7
TGCGCCAGCAGCCAAGACCGGCCTAGCGACGAGCAGTACTTC | CASSQDRPSDEQYF | TRBV4-1 | . | . | TRBJ2-7
TGTGCCAGCAGTTTACGGGACACCATATATTTT | CASSLRDTIYF | TRBV5-4 | . | once | TRBJ1-3
TGTGCCAGCAGCTTAGGGGTCAGGGAGGGAGAGACCCAGTACTTC | CASSLGVREGETQYF | TRBV11-3 | TRBD2 | . | TRBJ2-5
TGTGCCAGCAGCTTATCTGGGAATGGGGGGCTCCATCAGCCCCAGCATTTT | CASSLSGNGGLHQPQHF | TRBV7-2 | . | . | TRBJ1-5
TGTGCCAGTAGTATGGATAGGGACTACGAGCAGTACTTC | CASSMDRDYEQYF | TRBV19 | . | . | TRBJ2-7
TGTGCCAGTAGTTCAGTGAGTCGCGGTGGCTACACCTTC | CASSSVSRGGYTF | TRBV19 | . | . | TRBJ1-2
TGCGCCAGCAGCCCCACCCGGACGACCTACGAGCAGTACTTC | CASSPTRTTYEQYF | TRBV4-3 | . | . | TRBJ2-7
TGTGCCAGCAGCTTACGGGCGGGGGGGTTCAATGAGCAGTTCTTC | CASSLRAGGFNEQFF | TRBV7-2 | TRBD2 | . | TRBJ2-1
TGTGCCTGGGGAGGCATGACCGGGGAGCTGTTTTTT | CAWGGMTGELFF | TRBV30 | . | . | TRBJ2-2
TGTGCCAGCAGCCAACCGGGCACTGAAGCTTTCTTT | CASSQPGTEAFF | TRBV7-9 | . | . | TRBJ1-1
TGTGCCAGCAGCCAGGCGAGCAGGGGTGACACAGATACGCAGTATTTT | CASSQASRGDTDTQYF | TRBV4-2 | . | . | TRBJ2-3
TGTGCCAGCAGCTTAACACGCCAAGAGACCCAGTACTTC | CASSLTRQETQYF | TRBV2 | . | . | TRBJ2-5
TGTGCCAGCAGCTGGGGACAGGGAAACGCTAATGAAAAACTGTTTTTT | CASSWGQGNANEKLFF | TRBV6-6 | TRBD1 | . | TRBJ1-4
TGTGCCAGCAGCCCACCAATGACTAGTGGTCGAGAGACCCAGTACTTC | CASSPPMTSGRETQYF | TRBV7-8 | . | . | TRBJ2-5
TGTGCCAGCAGCTTAGTCCTTACAGGGGATCACAATGAGCAGTTCTTC | CASSLVLTGDHNEQFF | TRBV11-1 | TRBD1 | . | TRBJ2-1